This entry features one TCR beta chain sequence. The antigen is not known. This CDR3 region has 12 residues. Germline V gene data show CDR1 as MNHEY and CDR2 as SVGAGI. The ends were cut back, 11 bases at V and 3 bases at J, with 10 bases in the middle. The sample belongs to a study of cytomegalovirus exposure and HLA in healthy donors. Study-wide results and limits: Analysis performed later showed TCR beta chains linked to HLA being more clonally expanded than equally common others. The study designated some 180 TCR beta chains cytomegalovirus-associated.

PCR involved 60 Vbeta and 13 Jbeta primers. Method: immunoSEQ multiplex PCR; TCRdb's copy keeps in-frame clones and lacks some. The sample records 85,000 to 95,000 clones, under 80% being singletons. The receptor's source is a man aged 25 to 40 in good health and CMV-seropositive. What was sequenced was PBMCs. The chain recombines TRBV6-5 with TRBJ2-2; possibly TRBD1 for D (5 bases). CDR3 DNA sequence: TGTGCCTCCCAAGGGGACACCGGGGAGCTGTTTTTT. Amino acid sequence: CASQGDTGELFF.